The 20 T cell receptor beta chains in this list originate from one sample, sequenced in a study of cytomegalovirus exposure and HLA in healthy donors. The PCR was carried out with 60 Vbeta primers and 13 Jbeta primers. The method was immunoSEQ multiplex PCR; TCRdb's version includes in-frame clones alone and lacks a portion of them. The profile shows some 130,000 clones, about 70% of them singletons. Material for sequencing was PBMCs. These receptors were obtained from a woman aged 40 to 55 in good health and CMV-seronegative.

Turning to this clone: The same CDR3 arises from other DNA sequences in this sample as well. The chain uses TRBV12-5 and TRBJ2-7; 7 bases agree with TRBD2. Germline assignment: CDR1 LGHNT and CDR2 FRNRAP. The CDR3 runs 15 residues. The V and J ends lost 0 bases and 0 bases, in that order; junction bases with no gene match: 2. CDR3: CASGLVSGGSYEQYF. CDR3 sequence (DNA): TGTGCTAGTGGTTTGGTTTCGGGGGGCTCCTACGAGCAGTACTTC.

J is TRBJ1-6 and V is TRBV10-2, with 12 nucleotides matching TRBD1. The CDR3 consists of 19 residues. Germline V gene lookup returns CDR1 WSHSY and CDR2 SAAADI. With V trimmed by 6 bases and J by 4 bases, 13 bases remained unmatched. The CDR3 nucleotides read TGCGCCAGCAGGCCCTCCGGGACAGGGGGCGGAAATTATAATTCACCCCTCCACTTT. Its translation: CASRPSGTGGGNYNSPLHF.

The rearrangement uses TRBV10-2 and TRBJ1-2, with D possibly being TRBD1 (6 bases). This CDR3 is 15 amino acids long. Deletions cut 3 bases from V and 4 bases from J, with 15 bases between. The germline gives CDR1 WSHSY, CDR2 SAAADI. CDR3 amino acids: CASSEGGAFFYGYTF. CDR3 sequence (DNA): TGCGCCAGCAGTGAAGGGGGAGCCTTCTTCTATGGCTACACCTTC.

This clone was seen a few times. The chain recombines TRBV7-9 with TRBJ2-2; TRBD2 agrees at 9 bases. Germline CDR1 is SEHNR and CDR2 is FQNEAQ (reference sequence). Unmatched junction bases numbered 12, after V lost 5 bases and J lost 5 bases. This CDR3 is 17 amino acids long. DNA of the CDR3: TGTGCCAGCAGCCTCCCCAGTAGCGGGGGCGGAACCGGGGAGCTGTTTTTT. Translation: CASSLPSSGGGTGELFF.

CDR3 sequence reads: CASSAAGDTEAFF. In DNA, the CDR3 is TGTGCCAGTAGTGCGGCCGGCGACACTGAAGCTTTCTTT. The chain couples TRBV19 to TRBJ1-1; D not resolved. Germline CDR1 LNHDA, CDR2 SQIVND (reference sequence). CDR3 length: 13 amino acids. Trimming pared 5 bases from V and 3 bases from J, leaving 10 bases between.

The chain has TRBV5-4 and TRBJ1-1; D is possibly TRBD1 (6 bases). Trimming pared 4 bases from V and 1 base from J, leaving 23 bases between. The CDR3 totals 18 residues. From germline, CDR1 is SGHNT and CDR2 YYREEE (reference sequence). The CDR3 region has the DNA TGTGCCAGCAGCCTGGGGTATGGTGTCGGACAGACGAACACTGAAGCTTTCTTT. Residues: CASSLGYGVGQTNTEAFF.

On this clone itself: An end of the junction differs from the germline gene, which may be a read error. This sequence joins TRBV19 and TRBJ1-3; no clear D gene. The CDR3 loop spans 14 amino acids. Germline lookup yields CDR1 LNHDA and CDR2 SQIVND (reference sequence). The DNA of the CDR3 is TGTGCCAGTAGACCGTGGATCAAGGCGGTGGAGCTACATTTT. This gives the protein CASRPWIKAVELHF.

V gene TRBV30 combines with J gene TRBJ1-1; no definite D call. Per the germline V gene, CDR1 is GTSNPN and CDR2 is SVGIG (reference sequence). The CDR3 loop spans 15 amino acids. Trimming cost V 2 bases and J 3 bases, with 16 bases left between them. CDR3 sequence: CAWSTVEGLDTEAFF. CDR3 nucleotides: TGTGCCTGGAGTACCGTAGAGGGCTTGGACACTGAAGCTTTCTTT.

This clone appeared a few times. The chain has TRBV30 and TRBJ1-1; perhaps TRBD1 as D (5 bases). CDR1 is GTSNPN, CDR2 SVGIG, per germline (reference sequence). V was shortened by 0 bases and J by 11 bases, with 13 bases between the two germline ends. This CDR3 region has 12 residues. The CDR3 bases are TGTGCCTGGAGTGTACAGGCCTGGCGGGCTTTCTTT. Protein product: CAWSVQAWRAFF.

This clone was observed a few times. The J gene is TRBJ1-2, the V gene TRBV7-9; D remains ambiguous. From germline, CDR1 is SEHNR and CDR2 FQNEAQ (reference sequence). Trimming pared 3 bases from V and 6 bases from J, leaving 11 bases between. This CDR3 region has 13 residues. The CDR3 nucleotides are TGTGCCAGCAGCTTGTTTCTGAGGGATGGCTACACCTTC. Its protein product is CASSLFLRDGYTF.

This clone was recorded only once. The chain uses TRBV6-5 and TRBJ2-2; TRBD2 matches 10 bases. Germline-derived CDR1 and CDR2 are MNHEY and SVGAGI. CDR3 length: 14 amino acids. V lost 10 bases, J lost 6 bases, and 8 bases stayed unmatched. This CDR3 is CATQSGGGPGELFF. In DNA form, the CDR3 reads TGTGCCACCCAGAGCGGGGGGGGTCCCGGGGAGCTGTTTTTT.

V usage is TRBV4-2 and J usage is TRBJ1-2; a weak D match, TRBD1 (6 bases). The CDR3 runs 13 residues. V lost 7 bases to trimming and J lost 2 bases, with 11 bases between them. CDR1 is LGHNA and CDR2 is YNFKEQ in the germline V gene. The CDR3 region has the DNA TGTGCCAGCACGACAGGTACCAACTATGGCTACACCTTC. Translation: CASTTGTNYGYTF.

The chain joins TRBV21-1 to TRBJ2-7; the table calls TRBD1, which could not be checked here. TRBV21-1 is a recognized pseudogene. This CDR3 region has 15 residues. CDR3 sequence reads: CASSSRDRWSYEQYF. Written as DNA, the CDR3 is TGTGCCAGCAGCTCTCGGGACAGGTGGTCGTACGAGCAGTACTTC.

The V call is TRBV6-1, the J call TRBJ1-1; D is unresolved. The ends were cut back, 2 bases at V and 4 bases at J, with 14 bases in the middle. The germline CDR1 and CDR2 sequences are MNHNS and SASEGT. This CDR3 is 15 amino acids long. CDR3 loop: CASSENPASGTEAFF. The CDR3 DNA follows: TGTGCCAGCAGTGAAAACCCAGCTAGCGGCACTGAAGCTTTCTTT.

The rearrangement uses TRBV7-2 and TRBJ2-1, with 10 bases matching TRBD2. This CDR3 has 16 amino acids. With V trimmed by 5 bases and J by 5 bases, 9 bases remained unmatched. Per the germline V gene, CDR1 is SGHTA and CDR2 is FQGNSA. CDR3 sequence reads: CASSRGQRGGNNEQFF. CDR3 sequence (DNA): TGTGCCAGCAGCCGGGGGCAGCGGGGGGGCAACAATGAGCAGTTCTTC.

This sequence joins TRBV7-3 and TRBJ1-1; D perhaps matches TRBD1 (5 bases). CDR3 size: 14 residues. Per germline, CDR1 SGHTA and CDR2 FQGTGA. Trimming cost V 2 bases and J 1 base, with 8 bases left between them. The chain's CDR3 is CASSLQGKNTEAFF. CDR3 nucleotide sequence: TGTGCCAGCAGCTTACAGGGCAAGAACACTGAAGCTTTCTTT.

The gene calls are TRBV27 and TRBJ1-1, with a tentative D call TRBD1 (6 bases). The V gene lost 2 bases and the J gene lost 5 bases, with 12 bases spanning the gap. This CDR3 spans 14 amino acids. Looked up from germline, CDR1 is MNHEY and CDR2 is SMNVEV (reference sequence). The CDR3 sequence is CASSLRGWSTEAFF. The CDR3 nucleotides are TGTGCCAGCAGTTTAAGGGGGTGGTCTACTGAAGCTTTCTTT.

This clone was found a few times. The chain employs TRBV5-6 and TRBJ1-5; no clear D. Germline CDR1 SGHDT, CDR2 YYEEEE. The CDR3 is 12 residues long. V lost 4 bases and J 6 bases, leaving 8 bases between the germline ends. CDR3 region: CASSRTGQPQHF. The DNA for the CDR3 is TGTGCCAGCAGCCGGACTGGTCAGCCCCAGCATTTT. The whole variable domain, remainder taken from reference TRBV5-6 and TRBJ1-5, is DAGVTQSPTHLIKTRGQQVTLRCSPKSGHDTVSWYQQALGQGPQFIFQYYEEEERQRGNFPDRFSGHQFPNYSSELNVNALLLGDSALYLCASSRTGQPQHFGDGTRLSIL.

This clone was counted once. The rearrangement joins TRBV2 to TRBJ1-1; D is undetermined. CDR1 is SNHLY, CDR2 FYNNEI, per germline. V dropped 5 bases and J dropped 5 bases, with 9 bases sitting between them. CDR3 length: 12 amino acids. DNA of the CDR3: TGTGCCAGCAGTCCTTTGTCGACTGAAGCTTTCTTT. It is translated as CASSPLSTEAFF.

V gene TRBV6-6 combines with J gene TRBJ1-2; 7 nucleotides align to TRBD1. The CDR3 consists of 12 residues. Losses at the gene ends were 6 bases for V and 8 bases for J; bases not matched to a gene: 6. Germline CDR1 reads MNHNY; CDR2 reads SVGAGI (reference sequence). The CDR3 sequence: CASSRDSRGYTF. CDR3 sequence (DNA): TGTGCCAGCAGCCGGGACAGTCGGGGCTACACCTTC.